This TCR beta chain was sequenced in a study of low-dose radiotherapy and immunotherapy resistance in tumors. Background on the study: In Cohort 2, 1 Gy per fraction was delivered every two weeks, for a total of 13 Gy over 26 weeks. The regimen for patients comprised intravenous nivolumab 240 mg every two weeks plus intravenous ipilimumab 1 mg/kg every six weeks. Starting cycle 1 day 1, oral aspirin 300 mg was given daily for four cycles.

The time point was: before trial treatment. With TRAV- and TRBV-specific primers, first-strand cDNA was made, covering the alpha and beta chains. TCR amplification involved 20 PCR cycles with a constant-region primer and V-primer adapter. In TCRdb, the reads were re-called with MiXCR into one record per CDR3 protein. Among tens of thousands of distinct CDR3 sequences listed, 9% to 9.5% were seen once. This clonotype was observed at least ten times. The CDR3 loop spans 14 amino acids. V shed 6 bases, J shed 3 bases, and the junction held 3 bases outside the gene matches. Germline CDR1 MDHEN, CDR2 SYDVKM.

This TCR came from a male donor with prostate cancer. This specimen was PBMCs, taken before treatment. This sequence joins TRBV28 and TRBJ2-7; 12 nucleotides match TRBD2. CDR3 sequence: CASRPTSGSYEQYF. The CDR3 DNA sequence: TGTGCCAGCAGGCCGACTAGCGGGAGCTACGAGCAGTACTTC.